Sequencing of this TCR beta chain was carried out in a study of OX40 agonist ivuxolimab in advanced cancers. Sequenced by immunoSEQ multiplex PCR; TCRdb stores in-frame clones only, minus some. Seen here are 80,000 to 85,000 clones, around 84% observed once, and the top ten hold around 7%. Germline trimming cut 2 bases from V and 3 bases from J; bases unmatched to any gene: 1. In germline, CDR1 is SGHRS, CDR2 YFSETQ. This CDR3 spans 14 amino acids. The chain recombines TRBV5-1 with TRBJ2-1, with 8 positions matching TRBD2. The source was CD4+ or CD8+ T cells sorted from blood, collected in a trial of the OX40 agonist ivuxolimab. This sequence originates from an adult with an advanced solid tumor such as melanoma, head and neck, liver or kidney cancer. Here the CDR3 DNA reads TGCGCCAGCAGCTTAGCGGGAGACTACAATGAGCAGTTCTTC. Translated, it gives CASSLAGDYNEQFF. Combining the CDR3 with reference TRBV5-1 and TRBJ2-1 gives the whole variable domain KAGVTQTPRYLIKTRGQQVTLSCSPISGHRSVSWYQQTPGQGLQFLFEYFSETQRNKGNFPGRFSGRQFSNSRSEMNVSTLELGDSALYLCASSLAGDYNEQFFGPGTRLTVL.